The 5 T cell receptor beta chains presented below share a single source sample, sequenced in a study of CD8 T cells in ankylosing spondylitis. Broader study findings: A motif of roughly eight highly homologous TCR beta variants was seen as apparently characteristic of ankylosing spondylitis blood.

TCRdb re-called the 5' RACE reads through MiXCR, storing one row per CDR3 protein. The sample yields some 800,000 distinct CDR3 sequences, over 9.5% seen once. These TCRs are of unknown antigen specificity. Sequences were obtained from blood, either unsorted or a sorted T cell fraction (not recorded which). The receptors come from a male donor with ankylosing spondylitis.

This clonotype was recorded at least ten times. V usage is TRBV5-1 and J usage is TRBJ2-2; 10 nucleotides align to TRBD2. This CDR3 is 17 amino acids long. Trimming took 1 base from V and 2 from J; bases not matched to a gene: 5. Germline V gene lookup returns CDR1 SGHRS and CDR2 YFSETQ. In DNA form, the CDR3 reads TGCGCCAGCAGCTTGAGGACTAGCGGAGGAAACACCGGGGAGCTGTTTTTT. Translated, it gives CASSLRTSGGNTGELFF.

This clonotype was seen a handful of times. This chain joins TRBV30 and TRBJ1-1; no definite D call. With 1 base removed from V and 0 bases from J, the gap between germline ends came to 9 bases. The CDR3 consists of 14 residues. Per the germline V gene, CDR1 is GTSNPN and CDR2 is SVGIG (reference sequence). CDR3 loop: CAWSADTLNTEAFF. CDR3 DNA sequence: TGTGCCTGGAGTGCCGACACCTTGAACACTGAAGCTTTCTTT.

The chain links TRBV6-1 to TRBJ1-4; D is undetermined. V was cut by 6 bases and J by 5 bases, with 13 bases left in between. Looked up from germline, CDR1 is MNHNS and CDR2 is SASEGT. This CDR3 spans 14 amino acids. The CDR3 nucleotides are TGTGCCAGCAGCCGCGGAACTCACAATGAAAAACTGTTTTTT. Its translation: CASSRGTHNEKLFF.

This clonotype was seen many times. The V call is TRBV12-3 or TRBV12-4, the J call TRBJ1-5; possible D gene TRBD1, 5 bases. The CDR3 is made up of 13 amino acids. The V end was cut by 3 bases, the J end by 6 bases, with 9 bases between. This chain's CDR3 is CASSFTGGQPQHF. CDR3 coding DNA: TGTGCCAGCAGTTTTACGGGGGGTCAGCCCCAGCATTTT.

About this clonotype: It may be a read error: a sequence one base away is much more abundant. The V gene is TRBV10-3, the J gene TRBJ2-5; unclear D gene. The CDR3 covers 16 residues. Germline V gene lookup returns CDR1 ENHRY and CDR2 SYGVKD. Trimming pared 2 bases from V and 5 bases from J, leaving 18 bases between. The CDR3 DNA reads TGTGCCATCAGTGAGCGAAACCGGGTCGATCCGGAGACCCAGTACTTC. This sequence encodes CAISERNRVDPETQYF.